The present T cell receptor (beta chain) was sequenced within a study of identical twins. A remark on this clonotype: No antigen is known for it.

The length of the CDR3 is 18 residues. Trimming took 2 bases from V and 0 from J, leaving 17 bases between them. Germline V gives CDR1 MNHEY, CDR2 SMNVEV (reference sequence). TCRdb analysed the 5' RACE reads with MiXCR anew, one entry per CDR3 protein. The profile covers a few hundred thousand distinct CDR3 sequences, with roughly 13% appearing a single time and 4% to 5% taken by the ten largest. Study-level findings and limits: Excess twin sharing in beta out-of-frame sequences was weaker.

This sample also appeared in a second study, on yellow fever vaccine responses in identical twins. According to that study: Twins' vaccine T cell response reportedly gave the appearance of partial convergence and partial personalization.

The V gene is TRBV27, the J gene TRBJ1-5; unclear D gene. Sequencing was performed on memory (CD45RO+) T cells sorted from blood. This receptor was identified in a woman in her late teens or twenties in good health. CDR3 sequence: CASSLVTPEGRSNQPQHF. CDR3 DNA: TGTGCCAGCAGTTTAGTAACCCCCGAGGGTCGTAGCAATCAGCCCCAGCATTTT.